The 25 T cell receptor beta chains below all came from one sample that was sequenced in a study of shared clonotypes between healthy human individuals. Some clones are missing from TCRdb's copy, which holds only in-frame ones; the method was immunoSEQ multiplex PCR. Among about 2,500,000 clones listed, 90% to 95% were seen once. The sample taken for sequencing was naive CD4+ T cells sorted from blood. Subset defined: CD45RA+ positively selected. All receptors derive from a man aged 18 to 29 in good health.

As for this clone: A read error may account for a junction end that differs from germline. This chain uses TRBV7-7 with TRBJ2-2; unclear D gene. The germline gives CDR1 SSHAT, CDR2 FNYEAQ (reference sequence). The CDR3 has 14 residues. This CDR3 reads CASSLERTTGELFF. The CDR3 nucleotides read TGTGCTAGCAGCTTGGAAAGAACCACCGGGGAGCTGTTTTTT.

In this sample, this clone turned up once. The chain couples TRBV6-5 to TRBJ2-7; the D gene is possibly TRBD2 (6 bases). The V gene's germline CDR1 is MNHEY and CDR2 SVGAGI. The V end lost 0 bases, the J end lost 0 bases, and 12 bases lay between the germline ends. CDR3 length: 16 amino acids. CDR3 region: CASSYSSLAHSYEQYF. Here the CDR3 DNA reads TGTGCCAGCAGTTACTCGAGTCTAGCGCACTCCTACGAGCAGTACTTC.

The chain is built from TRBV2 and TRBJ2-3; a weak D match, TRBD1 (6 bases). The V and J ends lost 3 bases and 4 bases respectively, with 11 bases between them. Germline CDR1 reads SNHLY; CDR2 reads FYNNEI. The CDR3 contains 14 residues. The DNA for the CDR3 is TGTGCCAGCAGTGATAGGGGGTCCCCAGATACGCAGTATTTT. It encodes CASSDRGSPDTQYF.

CDR3: CASSSKAIQETQYF. The CDR3 coding sequence is TGTGCCAGCAGCAGCAAGGCCATACAAGAGACCCAGTACTTC. The chain recombines TRBV7-9 with TRBJ2-5; D unclear. The CDR3 extends over 14 amino acids. Trimming removed 5 bases at V and 2 bases at J, with 12 bases between. CDR1 is SEHNR and CDR2 is FQNEAQ in the germline V gene (reference sequence).

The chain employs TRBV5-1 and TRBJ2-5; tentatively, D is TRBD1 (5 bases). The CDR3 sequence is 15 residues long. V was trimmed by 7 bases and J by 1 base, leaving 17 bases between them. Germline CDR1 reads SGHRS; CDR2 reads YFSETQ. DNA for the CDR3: TGCGCCAGCGCAGCAGGGCGGACCATCCAAGAGACCCAGTACTTC. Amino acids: CASAAGRTIQETQYF.

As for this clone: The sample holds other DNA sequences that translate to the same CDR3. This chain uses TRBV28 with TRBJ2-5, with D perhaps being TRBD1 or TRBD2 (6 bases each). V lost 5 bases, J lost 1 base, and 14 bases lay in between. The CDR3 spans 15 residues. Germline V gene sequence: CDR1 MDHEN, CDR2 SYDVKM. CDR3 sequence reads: CASSLSGGAQETQYF. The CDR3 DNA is TGTGCCAGCAGTCTCTCCGGGGGCGCCCAAGAGACCCAGTACTTC.

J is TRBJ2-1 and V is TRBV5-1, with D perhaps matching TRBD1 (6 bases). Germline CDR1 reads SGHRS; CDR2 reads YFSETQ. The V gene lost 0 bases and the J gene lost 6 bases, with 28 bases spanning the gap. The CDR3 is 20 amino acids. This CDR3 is CASSLAIMDSRKTSPNEQFF. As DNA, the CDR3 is TGCGCCAGCAGCTTGGCGATTATGGACAGTCGGAAAACAAGCCCCAATGAGCAGTTCTTC.

The CDR3, as DNA: TGTGCCAGTAGTGACAGGGGCGGTGAAAAACTGTTTTTT. Translation gives CASSDRGGEKLFF. The chain combines TRBV19 with TRBJ1-4; TRBD1 matches 8 bases. This CDR3 spans 13 amino acids. Trimming removed 5 bases from V and 7 bases from J; junction bases left unmatched: 3. Germline CDR1 LNHDA, CDR2 SQIVND (reference sequence).

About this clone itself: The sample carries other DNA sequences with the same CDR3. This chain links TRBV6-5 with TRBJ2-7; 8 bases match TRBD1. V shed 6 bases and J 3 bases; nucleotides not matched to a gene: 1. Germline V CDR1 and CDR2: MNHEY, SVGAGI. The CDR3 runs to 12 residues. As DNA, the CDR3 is TGTGCCAGCAGGGGGACAGGCTACGAGCAGTACTTC. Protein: CASRGTGYEQYF.

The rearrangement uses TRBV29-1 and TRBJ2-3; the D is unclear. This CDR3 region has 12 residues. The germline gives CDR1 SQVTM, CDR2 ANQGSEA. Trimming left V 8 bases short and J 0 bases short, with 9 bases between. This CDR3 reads CSSWSSTDTQYF. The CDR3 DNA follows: TGCAGCAGTTGGAGTAGCACAGATACGCAGTATTTT.

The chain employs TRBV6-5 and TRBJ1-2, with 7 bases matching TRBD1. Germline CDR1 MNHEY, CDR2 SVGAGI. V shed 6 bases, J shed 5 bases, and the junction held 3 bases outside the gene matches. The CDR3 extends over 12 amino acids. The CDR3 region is CASRGQLYGYTF. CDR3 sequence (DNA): TGTGCCAGCAGGGGACAGCTGTATGGCTACACCTTC.

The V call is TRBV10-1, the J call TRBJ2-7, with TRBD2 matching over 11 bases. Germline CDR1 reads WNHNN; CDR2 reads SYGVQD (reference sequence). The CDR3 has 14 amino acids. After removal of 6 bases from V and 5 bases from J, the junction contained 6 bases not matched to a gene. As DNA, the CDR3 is TGCGCCAGCAGACCCACTAGCGGGGGCCACGAGCAGTACTTC. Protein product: CASRPTSGGHEQYF.

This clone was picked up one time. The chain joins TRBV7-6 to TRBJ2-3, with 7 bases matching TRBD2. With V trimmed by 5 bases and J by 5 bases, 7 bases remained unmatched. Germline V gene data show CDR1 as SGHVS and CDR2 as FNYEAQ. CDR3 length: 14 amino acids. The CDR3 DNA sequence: TGTGCCAGCAGCCCGAGCGGGGTTGGAGATACGCAGTATTTT. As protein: CASSPSGVGDTQYF.

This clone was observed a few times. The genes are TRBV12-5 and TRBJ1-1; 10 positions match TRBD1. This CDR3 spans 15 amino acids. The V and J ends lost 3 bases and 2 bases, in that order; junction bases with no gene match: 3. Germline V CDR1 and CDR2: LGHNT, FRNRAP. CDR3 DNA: TGTGCTAGTGGTTTTATGACAGGGGGCAACACTGAAGCTTTCTTT. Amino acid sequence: CASGFMTGGNTEAFF.

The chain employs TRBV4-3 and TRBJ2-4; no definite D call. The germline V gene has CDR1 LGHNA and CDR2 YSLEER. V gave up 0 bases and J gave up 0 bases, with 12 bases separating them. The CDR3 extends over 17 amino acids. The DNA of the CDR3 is TGCGCCAGCAGCCAAGAACATCTAAGTCGAGCCAAAAACATTCAGTACTTC. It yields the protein CASSQEHLSRAKNIQYF.

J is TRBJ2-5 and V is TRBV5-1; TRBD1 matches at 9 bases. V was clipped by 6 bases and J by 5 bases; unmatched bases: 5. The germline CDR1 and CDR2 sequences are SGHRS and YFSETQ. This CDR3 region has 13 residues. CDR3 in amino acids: CASTGTGTETQYF. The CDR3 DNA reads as TGCGCCAGCACCGGGACAGGGACGGAGACCCAGTACTTC.

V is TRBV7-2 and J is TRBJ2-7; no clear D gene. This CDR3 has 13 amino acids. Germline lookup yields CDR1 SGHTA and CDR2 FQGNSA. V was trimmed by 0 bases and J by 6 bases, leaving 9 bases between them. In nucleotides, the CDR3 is TGTGCCAGCAGCTTAGCGCAGGCTGGCGAGCAGTACTTC. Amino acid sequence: CASSLAQAGEQYF.

The CDR3 DNA is TGCGCCAGCAGATCGGGACAGGGGAATGGCTACACCTTC. Translating gives CASRSGQGNGYTF. V and J are TRBV5-1 and TRBJ1-2; TRBD1 agrees at 10 bases. CDR1 and CDR2 (germline): SGHRS, YFSETQ. After removal of 5 bases from V and 6 bases from J, the junction contained 4 bases not matched to a gene. CDR3 size: 13 residues.

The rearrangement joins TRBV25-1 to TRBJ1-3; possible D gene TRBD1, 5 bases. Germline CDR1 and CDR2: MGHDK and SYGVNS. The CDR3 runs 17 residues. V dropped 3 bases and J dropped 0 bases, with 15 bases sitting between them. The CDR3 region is CASSENTRDSSGNTIYF. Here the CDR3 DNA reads TGTGCCAGCAGTGAGAACACCAGGGATTCCTCTGGAAACACCATATATTTT.

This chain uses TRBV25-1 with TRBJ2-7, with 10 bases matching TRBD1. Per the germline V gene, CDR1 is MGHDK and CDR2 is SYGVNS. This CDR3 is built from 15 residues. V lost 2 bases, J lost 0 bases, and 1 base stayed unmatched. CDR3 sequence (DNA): TGTGCCAGCAGTGAAGGGACAGGGGTCTCCTACGAGCAGTACTTC. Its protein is CASSEGTGVSYEQYF.

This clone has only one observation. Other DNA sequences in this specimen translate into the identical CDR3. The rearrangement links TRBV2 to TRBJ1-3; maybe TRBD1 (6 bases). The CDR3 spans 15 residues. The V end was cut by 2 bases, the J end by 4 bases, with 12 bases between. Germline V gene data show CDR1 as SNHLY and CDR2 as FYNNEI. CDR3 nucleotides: TGTGCCAGCAGTGAACAGGGGTTATCGGGAAACACCATATATTTT. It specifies CASSEQGLSGNTIYF.

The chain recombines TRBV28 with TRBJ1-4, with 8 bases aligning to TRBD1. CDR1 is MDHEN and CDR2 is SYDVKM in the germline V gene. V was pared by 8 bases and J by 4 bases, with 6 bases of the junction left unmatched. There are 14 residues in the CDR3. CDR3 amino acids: CASGETGGNEKLFF. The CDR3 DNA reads TGTGCCAGCGGGGAAACAGGGGGTAATGAAAAACTGTTTTTT.

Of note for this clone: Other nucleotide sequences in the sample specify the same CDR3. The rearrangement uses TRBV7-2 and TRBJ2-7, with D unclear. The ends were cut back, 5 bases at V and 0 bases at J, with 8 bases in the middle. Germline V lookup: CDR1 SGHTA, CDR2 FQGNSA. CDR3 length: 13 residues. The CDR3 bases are TGTGCCAGCAGCCCCAGGAGCTCCTACGAGCAGTACTTC. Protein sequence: CASSPRSSYEQYF.

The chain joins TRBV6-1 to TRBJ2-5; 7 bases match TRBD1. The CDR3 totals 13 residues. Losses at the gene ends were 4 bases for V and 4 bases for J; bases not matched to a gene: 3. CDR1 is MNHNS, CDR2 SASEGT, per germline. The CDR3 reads CASSVNRGETQYF. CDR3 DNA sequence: TGTGCCAGCAGTGTCAACAGGGGAGAGACCCAGTACTTC.

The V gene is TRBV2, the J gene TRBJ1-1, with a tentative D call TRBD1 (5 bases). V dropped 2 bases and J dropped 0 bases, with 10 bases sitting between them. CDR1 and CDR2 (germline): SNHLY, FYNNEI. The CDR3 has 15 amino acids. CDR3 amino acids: CASSEMGPMNTEAFF. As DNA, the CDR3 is TGTGCCAGCAGTGAAATGGGGCCCATGAACACTGAAGCTTTCTTT.